Listed below are T cell receptor beta chains from one sample, sequenced in a study of blood T cells in healthy people across ages. TCRdb reprocessed the 5' RACE reads via MiXCR and lists one record per CDR3 protein. Of approximately 680,000 distinct CDR3 sequences listed, about 30% were seen once; the top ten hold 15%. The sequenced sample consisted of blood. The receptors stem from a woman older than 75 in good health. CDR3s leave out the opening cysteine and the closing phenylalanine or tryptophan. D genes are given only for firm matches.

>TRBJ1-2|-|TRBV5-1
ASSLDGGPGGYT
>TRBJ2-3|TRBD1|TRBV6-5
ASSYSVTGGYCSTQY
>TRBJ1-1|-|TRBV5-1
ASSLQRNTEAF
>TRBJ1-2|-|TRBV10-3
AISGGPETREGYGYT
>TRBJ2-7|TRBD2|TRBV5-1
ASSWASGATYEQY
>TRBJ1-5|-|TRBV20-1
SASPGTGSNQPQH
>TRBJ1-1|-|TRBV9
ASSVLVGTEAF
>TRBJ2-7|-|TRBV4-3
ASSQEAQGGAYEQY
>TRBJ2-5|-|TRBV7-2
ASSLGGQRWEQY
>TRBJ2-7|-|TRBV5-1
ASSYGPSTREDEQY
>TRBJ2-3|-|TRBV3-1
ASSPREPGADTQY
>TRBJ2-3|TRBD2|TRBV10-3
AISELAGGKTDTQY
>TRBJ2-5|-|TRBV20-1
SGAVQETQY
>TRBJ2-3|-|TRBV5-6
ASSLDNPYLDTQY
>TRBJ2-7|-|TRBV27
ASSLSPGGEQY
>TRBJ2-5|-|TRBV6-6
ASHGPQETQY
>TRBJ2-7|-|TRBV7-2
ASSLGDSAPREQY
>TRBJ2-7|-|TRBV11-2
ASSLYTGSYEQY
>TRBJ2-1|-|TRBV20-1
SARESGHSYNEQF
>TRBJ2-2|-|TRBV4-1
ASSREITNTGELF
>TRBJ2-2|-|TRBV7-2
ASSSVGTPNTGGLF
>TRBJ2-3|-|TRBV19
ASRQVGYTDTQY
>TRBJ2-5|-|TRBV10-2
ASREGGTQETQY
>TRBJ1-1|-|TRBV7-8
ASSLGGDYTEAF
>TRBJ2-1|TRBD2|TRBV6-2/TRBV6-3
ASRGGLAGGPGNEQF
>TRBJ2-5|TRBD2|TRBV15
TTSPGEGGEETQY